Below are 15 T cell receptor beta chains sequenced from a single sample in a study of Graves' ophthalmopathy and Graves' hyperthyroidism. Amplifying from RNA transcripts, the study obtained TCR beta CDR3 regions. A first-round RT-PCR used HTBI primers, followed by a second-round multiplex PCR. TCRdb reprocessed the multiplex PCR reads via MiXCR and lists one record per CDR3 protein. The data contain 210,000 or so distinct CDR3 sequences, over 25% of them seen just once; the ten biggest clones take up 8.5% to 9.5%. The sequenced sample was peripheral blood. These receptors were collected from a man over 45 with Graves' ophthalmopathy.

The sample holds many counts of this clonotype. V gene TRBV5-1 combines with J gene TRBJ2-7; the D is unclear. The CDR3 has 15 amino acids. Germline-derived CDR1 and CDR2 are SGHRS and YFSETQ. Trimming removed 4 bases from V and 0 bases from J, with 14 bases in between. The CDR3 DNA sequence: TGCGCCAGCAGCCTCTTCGGCGGTTACTCCTACGAGCAGTACTTC. It specifies CASSLFGGYSYEQYF.

The chain links TRBV6-5 to TRBJ2-7; D is perhaps TRBD1 or TRBD2 (5 bases each). The germline CDR1 and CDR2 sequences are MNHEY and SVGAGI. V lost 0 bases and J lost 5, with 11 bases in between. The CDR3 runs to 14 residues. In nucleotides, the CDR3 is TGTGCCAGCAGTTACTCGACCAGGGACCACGAGCAGTACTTC. Amino acid sequence: CASSYSTRDHEQYF.

This clonotype has at least ten counts. The chain couples TRBV9 to TRBJ2-2, with 10 bases aligning to TRBD2. CDR1 and CDR2 (germline): SGDLS, YYNGEE. V lost 0 bases and J lost 2; bases outside the gene matches: 1. There are 16 residues in the CDR3. The CDR3 spells CASSVASGRNTGELFF. The CDR3 DNA is TGTGCCAGCAGCGTAGCTAGCGGGAGAAACACCGGGGAGCTGTTTTTT.

This clonotype was observed at least ten times. The chain uses TRBV12-3 or TRBV12-4 and TRBJ2-7; no clear D gene. The CDR3 is 13 residues long. V shed 3 bases and J shed 3 bases, with 9 bases lying between them. The CDR3 sequence: CASSFDQLYEQYF. The CDR3 DNA reads as TGTGCCAGCAGTTTCGATCAGCTCTACGAGCAGTACTTC.

This clonotype was seen many times. This chain connects TRBV3-1 to TRBJ1-2; TRBD1 aligns across 7 bases. This CDR3 has 12 residues. Germline CDR1 LGHDT, CDR2 YNNKEL (reference sequence). After removal of 10 bases from V and 3 bases from J, the junction contained 5 bases not matched to a gene. CDR3 loop: CATGQDYYGYTF. The DNA for the CDR3 is TGTGCCACAGGACAGGACTACTATGGCTACACCTTC.

The J gene is TRBJ1-1, the V gene TRBV12-3 or TRBV12-4, with 9 positions matching TRBD1. The length of the CDR3 is 15 residues. Trimming took 3 bases from V and 9 from J; bases not matched to a gene: 11. In DNA form, the CDR3 reads TGTGCCAGCAGTTTCCTCACAGGGGGCAGCGTACAAGCTTTCTTT. It specifies CASSFLTGGSVQAFF.

This clonotype was seen at least ten times. The chain is built from TRBV18 and TRBJ2-7; possible D gene TRBD2, 7 bases. Deletions cut 3 bases from V and 2 bases from J, with 14 bases between. Germline-derived CDR1 and CDR2 are KGHSH and LQKENI. CDR3 length: 15 residues. CDR3 DNA sequence: TGTGCCAGCTCACCGGGAGGGGGGAATCCCTACGAGCAGTACTTC. This encodes CASSPGGGNPYEQYF.

J is TRBJ1-5 and V is TRBV12-3 or TRBV12-4, with 9 bases lining up with TRBD1. The junction had 7 bases not matched to a gene; V was cut back by 4 bases and J by 0 bases. The CDR3 runs to 17 residues. CDR3 coding DNA: TGTGCCAGCAGTTCCGGACAGGGGCTACTTAGCAATCAGCCCCAGCATTTT. This encodes CASSSGQGLLSNQPQHF.

Written as DNA, the CDR3 is TGTGCCTACAGCGACGGGCCTTTGTCCTACGAGCAGTACTTC. This gives the protein CAYSDGPLSYEQYF. This chain links TRBV30 with TRBJ2-7; D ambiguous. This CDR3 comprises 14 residues. Trimming left V 7 bases short and J 1 base short, with 17 bases between. Germline V gene lookup returns CDR1 GTSNPN and CDR2 SVGIG (reference sequence).

This clonotype was found many times. The chain carries TRBV12-3 or TRBV12-4 and TRBJ2-5; D could derive from TRBD1 or TRBD2 (6 bases each). There are 14 residues in the CDR3. V was shortened by 3 bases and J by 5 bases, with 13 bases between the two germline ends. As DNA, the CDR3 is TGTGCCAGCAGTTTTGGTCAAGGGGGGGAGACCCAGTACTTC. This sequence encodes CASSFGQGGETQYF.

The chain has TRBV27 and TRBJ1-1, with D hard to call. The CDR3 loop spans 13 amino acids. V was trimmed by 5 bases and J by 6 bases, leaving 13 bases between them. Looked up from germline, CDR1 is MNHEY and CDR2 is SMNVEV (reference sequence). The CDR3 sequence is CASSLYGSAEAFF. DNA of the CDR3: TGTGCCAGCAGTCTCTATGGGTCCGCTGAAGCTTTCTTT.

This clonotype was counted ten times or more. The chain combines TRBV25-1 with TRBJ2-7, with 9 bases matching TRBD1. The V segment lost 3 bases and the J segment 3 bases; nucleotides outside the gene matches: 12. Germline V gives CDR1 MGHDK, CDR2 SYGVNS. The CDR3 contains 17 residues. The CDR3 nucleotides are TGTGCCAGCAGTGACCCGGGACAGGGCCGAGGCATCTACGAGCAGTACTTC. Its translation is CASSDPGQGRGIYEQYF.

This clonotype has ten or more counts. The V gene is TRBV27, the J gene TRBJ1-1; perhaps TRBD1 as D (6 bases). Germline loops: CDR1 MNHEY, CDR2 SMNVEV (reference sequence). The length of the CDR3 is 14 residues. Trimming pared 8 bases from V and 4 bases from J, leaving 17 bases between. For the CDR3, the DNA is TGTGCCAGCTGCCGCAGGGAGGACAGCACTGAAGCTTTCTTT. It translates to CASCRREDSTEAFF.

This clonotype has at least ten counts. The chain is built from TRBV19 and TRBJ1-1; D uncertain. This CDR3 has 15 residues. Deletions cut 7 bases from V and 0 bases from J, with 15 bases between. CDR1 and CDR2 from the germline V gene are LNHDA and SQIVND (reference sequence). The CDR3 loop reads CASTGGPALNTEAFF. As DNA, the CDR3 is TGTGCCAGTACCGGCGGTCCCGCTCTGAACACTGAAGCTTTCTTT. Based on the CDR3 plus reference TRBV19 and TRBJ1-1, the full variable domain is DGGITQSPKYLFRKEGQNVTLSCEQNLNHDAMYWYRQDPGQGLRLIYYSQIVNDFQKGDIAEGYSVSREKKESFPLTVTSAQKNPTAFYLCASTGGPALNTEAFFGQGTRLTVV.

This chain uses TRBV6-1 with TRBJ1-5; D uncertain. The CDR3 spans 12 residues. Germline lookup yields CDR1 MNHNS and CDR2 SASEGT. V was cut by 11 bases and J by 2 bases, with 10 bases left in between. As DNA, the CDR3 is TGTGCCGCTGACGCGGGCAATCAGCCCCAGCATTTT. Protein: CAADAGNQPQHF.